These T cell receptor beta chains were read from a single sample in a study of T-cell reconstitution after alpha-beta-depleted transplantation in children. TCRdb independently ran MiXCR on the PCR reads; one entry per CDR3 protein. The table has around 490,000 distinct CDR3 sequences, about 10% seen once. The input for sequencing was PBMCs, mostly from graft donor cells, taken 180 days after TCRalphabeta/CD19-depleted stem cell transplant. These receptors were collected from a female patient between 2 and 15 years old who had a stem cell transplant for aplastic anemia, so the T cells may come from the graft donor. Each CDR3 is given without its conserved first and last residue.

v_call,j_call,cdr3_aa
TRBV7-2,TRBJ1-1,ASSPVGGTEAF
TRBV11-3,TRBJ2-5,ASPLDGGETQY
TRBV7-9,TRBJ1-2,ASSYTADYGYT
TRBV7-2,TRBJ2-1,ASSLGLPSGTYNEQF
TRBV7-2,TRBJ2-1,ASNPTSGRPYEQF
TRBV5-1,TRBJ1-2,ASSLADQLYGYT
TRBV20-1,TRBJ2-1,SAPTSGLYNEQF
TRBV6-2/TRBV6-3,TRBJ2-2,ASSYLWTSGNTGELF
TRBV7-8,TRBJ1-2,ASSLGPGTGRSGYT
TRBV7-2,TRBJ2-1,ASSPLRGPRGEQF
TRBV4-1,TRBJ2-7,ASSQVISGTSSYEQY
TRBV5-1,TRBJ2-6,ASSFGSSSGANVLT
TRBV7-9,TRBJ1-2,ASSLSGQTMSFGYT
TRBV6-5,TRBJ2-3,ASSYHRGRRDTQY
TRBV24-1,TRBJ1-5,ATSDPAGGDQPQH
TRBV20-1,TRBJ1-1,SARVQFTDTEAF
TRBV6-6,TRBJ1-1,ASSSLYTEAF
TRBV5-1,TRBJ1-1,ACTRDTGAEAF
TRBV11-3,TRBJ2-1,ASSPFIGSYNEQF
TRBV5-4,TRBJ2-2,ASQTGQGATGELF
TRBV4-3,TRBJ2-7,ASSQDGGTYYEQY
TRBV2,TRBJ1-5,ASSGASRDQPQH
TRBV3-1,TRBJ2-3,ASSQQGLAGGAQY
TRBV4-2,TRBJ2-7,ASSQAGLASYEQY
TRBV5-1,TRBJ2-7,ASSPTTGTASYEQY
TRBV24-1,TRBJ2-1,ATSRLAGVDEQF
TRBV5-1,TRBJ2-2,ASSPARPGELF
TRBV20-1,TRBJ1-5,SAIEANQPQH
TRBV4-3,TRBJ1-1,ASSSAGNTEAF
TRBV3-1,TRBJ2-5,ASSLHGAGETQY
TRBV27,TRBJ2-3,ASSLIPLLAGVADTQY
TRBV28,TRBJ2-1,ASSFGGRAYNEQF
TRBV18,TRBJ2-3,ASSPPGLAGADTQY
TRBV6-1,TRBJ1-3,ASRARGFSGNTIY
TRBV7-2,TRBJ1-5,ASSSRGGYNQPQH
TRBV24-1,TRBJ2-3,ATSDRRDTQY
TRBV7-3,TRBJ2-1,ASSRGLAEINEQF
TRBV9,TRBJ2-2,ASSVTTNTGELF
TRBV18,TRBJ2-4,ASSPLGSGVAKNIQY
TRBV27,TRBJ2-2,ASRSGTWYTGELF
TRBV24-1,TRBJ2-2,ATSVGTGLNTGELF
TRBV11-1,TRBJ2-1,ASSSRSGGGANEQF
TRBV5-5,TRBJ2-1,ATRKDFFYNEQF
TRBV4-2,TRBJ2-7,ASSQVEGSYNEQY
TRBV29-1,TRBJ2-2,SVSGLAGRNTGELF
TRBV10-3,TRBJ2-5,AISRTTLQETQY
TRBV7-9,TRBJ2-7,ASSTRTSGSPYEQY
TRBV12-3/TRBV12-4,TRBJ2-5,ASSFRLAQETQY
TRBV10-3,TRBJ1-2,AISDSGGSNYGYT
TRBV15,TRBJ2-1,ATSSEWGNEQF
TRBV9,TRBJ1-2,ASSVKTGLYGYT
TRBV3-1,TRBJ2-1,ASSQARGSYNEQF
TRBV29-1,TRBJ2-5,SVANSGTGGCETQY
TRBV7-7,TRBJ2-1,ASSLLSRAAYNEQF
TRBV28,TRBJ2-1,ASRGGNSGNAYNEQF
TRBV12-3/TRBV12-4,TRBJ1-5,ASRPGGYQPQH
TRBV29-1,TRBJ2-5,SVGGRRGLQETQY
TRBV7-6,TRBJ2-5,ASSRTPRGETQY